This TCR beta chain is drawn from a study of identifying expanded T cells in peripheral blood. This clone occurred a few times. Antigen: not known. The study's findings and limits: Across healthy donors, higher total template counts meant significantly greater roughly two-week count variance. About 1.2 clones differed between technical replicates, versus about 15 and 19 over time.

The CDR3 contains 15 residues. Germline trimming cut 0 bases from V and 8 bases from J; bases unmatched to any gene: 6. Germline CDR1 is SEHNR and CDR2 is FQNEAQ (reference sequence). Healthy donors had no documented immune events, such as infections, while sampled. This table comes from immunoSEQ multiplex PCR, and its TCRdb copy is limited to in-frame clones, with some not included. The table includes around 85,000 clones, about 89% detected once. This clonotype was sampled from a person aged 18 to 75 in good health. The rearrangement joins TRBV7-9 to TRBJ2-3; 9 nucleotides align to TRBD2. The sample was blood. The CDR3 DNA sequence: TGTGCCAGCAGCTTAGCGTTGCTAGCGGGAAGTACGCAGTATTTT. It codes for CASSLALLAGSTQYF.